Listed here are 3 T cell receptor beta chains from one sample, sequenced in a study of tumor-infiltrating lymphocytes in primary liver carcinoma. Joint extraction of RNA and DNA used roughly 19-31 mg of bulk tissue that was unsorted. Constant-region priming of approximately 0.55 ug total RNA yielded TCR beta cDNA. ARM-PCR was slightly modified, and three nested multiplex PCR rounds with it gave rise to the TCR beta libraries. Each of the first two PCR rounds ran roughly 10 cycles with TRBV1-TRBV30 forward and C-beta reverse primers. Using its own MiXCR run on the multiplex PCR reads, TCRdb lists one record per CDR3 protein. The sample consists of around 190,000 distinct CDR3 sequences, around four fifths of them appearing once. The specimen was tumor tissue from primary liver carcinoma. These receptors originate from a man aged 35 to 55 with primary liver carcinoma and hepatitis B virus infection.

This clonotype was detected once. No conserved phenylalanine or tryptophan ends this CDR3, so it is likely a read error. No DNA is shown, since the ends of the CDR3 on it are uncertain; the CDR3 is the one TCRdb lists. The chain carries TRBV28 and TRBJ1-4; the table names TRBD1, a call not compared with the DNA. The CDR3 has 15 amino acids, counting both end residues. From germline, CDR1 is MDHEN and CDR2 SYDVKM. The CDR3 sequence is CASSSRTGSNEKVFS.

As regards this clonotype: This likely comes from a read error, as the CDR3 has no conserved phenylalanine or tryptophan at its end. The DNA is left out, because the CDR3 cannot be placed on it with certainty; the CDR3 is given as TCRdb lists it. This rearrangement joins TRBV29-1 to TRBJ2-2; the D segment call TRBD1 is taken from the table without a DNA check. Germline V CDR1 and CDR2: SQVTM, ANQGSEA. The CDR3 comprises 14 residues, both ends counted. The CDR3 spells CSVSGPGNTEELSY.

Details on this clonotype: One junction end does not reproduce the germline sequence, and a read error may be involved. The rearrangement joins TRBV11-2 to TRBJ2-6, with D perhaps TRBD1 or TRBD2 (5 bases each). Germline CDR1 and CDR2: SGHAT and FQNNGV. This CDR3 region has 15 residues. The CDR3 is CVTQRPRSGANVLTF. DNA for the CDR3: TGTGTCACCCAGCGGCCGCGTTCTGGGGCCAACGTCCTGACATTC. Together with reference TRBV11-2 and TRBJ2-6, the CDR3 gives the full variable domain: EAGVAQSPRYKIIEKRQSVAFWCNPISGHATLYWYQQILGQGPKLLIQFQNNGVVDDSQLPKDRFSAERLKGVDSTLKIQPAKLEDSAVYLCVTQRPRSGANVLTFGAGSRLTVL.